A single sample gave rise to the 30 T cell receptor beta chains below, sequenced in a study of beta chain features in type 1 diabetes. cDNA synthesis used the whole RNA isolate, giving expressed TCRB sequences. Repertoires were generated with immunoSEQ multiplex PCR, while TCRdb's copy carries only in-frame clones and drops some. The sample carries fewer than 45,000 clones, 66% recorded once. Antigen specificity for these receptors is unknown. Broader study findings: All four CD4+ subsets of Type 1 diabetes patients contained TCRB CDR3s that were moderately but significantly shorter.

The sequenced material came from Tregs from blood. The receptors shown here come from a man aged 25-45 years with type 1 diabetes. Some clones in this sample may be carry-over from other donors' samples.

CDR3 in amino acids: CASSLAQGAYTDTQYF. The CDR3 DNA reads TGTGCCAGCAGCTTGGCGCAGGGGGCTTACACAGATACGCAGTATTTT. The J gene is TRBJ2-3, the V gene TRBV5-4; 8 positions match TRBD1. CDR1 SGHNT and CDR2 YYREEE come from the germline V gene (reference sequence). The CDR3 covers 16 residues. Trimming at V came to 0 bases and at J to 2 bases, leaving 5 bases not matched to a gene.

The chain has TRBV5-1 and TRBJ1-1; D remains ambiguous. The germline V gene encodes CDR1 SGHRS and CDR2 YFSETQ. V was clipped by 1 base and J by 3 bases, with 10 bases between them. The CDR3 has 14 residues. CDR3 DNA sequence: TGCGCCAGCAGCTTGTATCGGGAGGACACTGAAGCTTTCTTT. It specifies CASSLYREDTEAFF.

The V call is TRBV20-1, the J call TRBJ1-2, with unresolved D. The germline V gene has CDR1 DFQATT and CDR2 SNEGSKA (reference sequence). Deletions cut 5 bases from V and 8 bases from J, with 9 bases between. The CDR3 is 10 residues long. CDR3: CSAYQAGYTF. DNA for the CDR3: TGCAGTGCTTATCAGGCCGGCTACACCTTC.

This clone occurred once. The chain uses TRBV11-2 and TRBJ2-5, with D perhaps matching TRBD2 (7 bases). The CDR3 runs to 13 residues. The germline gives CDR1 SGHAT, CDR2 FQNNGV. Trimming removed 5 bases from V and 4 bases from J, with 11 bases in between. CDR3 sequence (DNA): TGTGCCAGCAGCCGGGGGGCCGGAGAGACCCAGTACTTC. It is translated as CASSRGAGETQYF.

The V and J genes are TRBV2 and TRBJ1-4, with 11 bases identical to TRBD1. After removal of 6 bases from V and 6 bases from J, the junction contained 3 bases not matched to a gene. The CDR3 is made up of 14 amino acids. Germline V gene lookup returns CDR1 SNHLY and CDR2 FYNNEI. The CDR3 DNA reads as TGTGCCAGCAGGCAGGACAGGGGGCATGAAAAACTGTTTTTT. Amino acids: CASRQDRGHEKLFF.

V usage is TRBV6-1 and J usage is TRBJ1-4; D is ambiguous. Germline V gene data show CDR1 as MNHNS and CDR2 as SASEGT. The CDR3 spans 13 residues. V was cut by 10 bases and J by 0 bases, with 9 bases left in between. Here the CDR3 DNA reads TGTGCCACCCGACTGGCAACTAATGAAAAACTGTTTTTT. Protein product: CATRLATNEKLFF.

The chain joins TRBV5-1 to TRBJ2-1, with 8 bases identical to TRBD2. V was clipped by 4 bases and J by 5 bases; unmatched bases: 11. This CDR3 has 16 amino acids. Per the germline V gene, CDR1 is SGHRS and CDR2 is YFSETQ. DNA for the CDR3: TGCGCCAGCAGCCTGCGGGGGGCCGATAATAACAATGAGCAGTTCTTC. This codes for CASSLRGADNNNEQFF.

The chain employs TRBV7-2 and TRBJ1-2; 12 positions agree with TRBD1. The CDR3 extends over 16 amino acids. Germline CDR1 reads SGHTA; CDR2 reads FQGNSA. The J segment lost 7 bases and the V segment lost 0 bases, leaving 6 bases of the junction unmatched. This CDR3 is CASSLAPGQGAFGYTF. In nucleotides, the CDR3 is TGTGCCAGCAGCTTAGCCCCGGGACAGGGGGCTTTTGGCTACACCTTC. Full variable domain (remainder filled in from reference TRBV7-2 and TRBJ1-2): GAGVSQSPSNKVTEKGKDVELRCDPISGHTALYWYRQSLGQGLEFLIYFQGNSAPDKSGLPSDRFSAERTGGSVSTLTIQRTQQEDSAVYLCASSLAPGQGAFGYTFGSGTRLTVV.

This clone was observed a few times. V is TRBV6-6 and J is TRBJ2-7; TRBD1 might be the D (6 bases). Trimming removed 6 bases at V and 1 base at J, with 16 bases between. The CDR3 contains 15 residues. Germline V gives CDR1 MNHNY, CDR2 SVGAGI (reference sequence). The CDR3 DNA sequence: TGTGCCAGCAGGTTCGGCAGGGGTGGATCCTACGAGCAGTACTTC. This codes for CASRFGRGGSYEQYF.

The CDR3 spells CASRRDRGSYNSPLHF. For the CDR3, the DNA is TGTGCCAGCAGGCGGGACAGGGGTTCCTATAATTCACCCCTCCACTTT. The rearrangement links TRBV6-6 to TRBJ1-6; 10 bases fit TRBD1. The CDR3 runs 16 residues. Looked up from germline, CDR1 is MNHNY and CDR2 is SVGAGI (reference sequence). V was clipped by 6 bases and J by 1 base; unmatched bases: 3.

This clone was detected only a few times. This chain links TRBV7-9 with TRBJ2-7, with D possibly TRBD2 on 6 matching bases. CDR3 length: 14 residues. The germline CDR1 and CDR2 sequences are SEHNR and FQNEAQ (reference sequence). V lost 1 base and J 2 bases, leaving 9 bases between the germline ends. CDR3 sequence: CASSLDRGTYEQYF. DNA for the CDR3: TGTGCCAGCAGCTTAGATCGGGGGACCTACGAGCAGTACTTC.

V and J are TRBV18 and TRBJ2-5; 12 nucleotides line up with TRBD1. CDR1 is KGHSH, CDR2 LQKENI, per germline. The V and J ends lost 3 bases and 4 bases, in that order; junction bases with no gene match: 12. The CDR3 covers 18 residues. CDR3 protein: CASSPIPGGQGASETQYF. CDR3 nucleotides: TGTGCCAGCTCACCGATTCCGGGGGGACAGGGGGCTTCAGAGACCCAGTACTTC.

This clone appeared a single time. This rearrangement joins TRBV7-3 to TRBJ2-5; D remains ambiguous. CDR3 size: 13 residues. With 5 bases removed from V and 7 bases from J, the gap between germline ends came to 14 bases. Germline CDR1 reads SGHTA; CDR2 reads FQGTGA. The CDR3 is CASSRDPSGTQYF. CDR3 DNA sequence: TGTGCCAGCAGCCGAGACCCCTCGGGGACCCAGTACTTC.

The chain couples TRBV5-1 to TRBJ1-5; D remains unclear. The CDR3 is 15 amino acids. Germline V gives CDR1 SGHRS, CDR2 YFSETQ. V was clipped by 1 base and J by 1 base, with 9 bases between them. The CDR3 region has the DNA TGCGCCAGCAGCTTGTACGGGGAAAGCAATCAGCCCCAGCATTTT. Its protein product is CASSLYGESNQPQHF.

The chain has TRBV27 and TRBJ2-1; 7 nucleotides line up with TRBD2. CDR3 length: 15 residues. Germline loops: CDR1 MNHEY, CDR2 SMNVEV (reference sequence). V lost 5 bases, J lost 2 bases, and 6 bases stayed unmatched. This CDR3 reads CASSPLAVTYNEQFF. The CDR3 nucleotides read TGTGCCAGCAGTCCCCTAGCGGTAACCTACAATGAGCAGTTCTTC.

This chain joins TRBV6-1 and TRBJ1-2; D call uncertain. Trimming shortened V by 2 bases and J by 0 bases, and 10 bases separated the two germline ends. The CDR3 runs to 15 residues. Germline V gives CDR1 MNHNS, CDR2 SASEGT. CDR3 sequence (DNA): TGTGCCAGCAGTGAAACAGCAACTGCTAACTATGGCTACACCTTC. Amino acid sequence: CASSETATANYGYTF.

V and J are TRBV7-2 and TRBJ1-2; 7 bases agree with TRBD1. This CDR3 comprises 14 residues. The germline V gene encodes CDR1 SGHTA and CDR2 FQGNSA. The V and J ends lost 5 bases and 4 bases, in that order; junction bases with no gene match: 7. The CDR3 region is CASSTFRDSYGYTF. CDR3 bases: TGTGCCAGCAGCACATTCCGGGACAGCTATGGCTACACCTTC. The full variable domain, its missing parts supplied by reference TRBV7-2 and TRBJ1-2, is GAGVSQSPSNKVTEKGKDVELRCDPISGHTALYWYRQSLGQGLEFLIYFQGNSAPDKSGLPSDRFSAERTGGSVSTLTIQRTQQEDSAVYLCASSTFRDSYGYTFGSGTRLTVV.

The chain joins TRBV2 to TRBJ1-1; unclear D gene. V was cut by 4 bases and J by 0 bases, with 9 bases left in between. The V gene's germline CDR1 is SNHLY and CDR2 FYNNEI. This CDR3 has 14 amino acids. The CDR3 DNA follows: TGTGCCAGCAGTGGACTAACCTTGAACACTGAAGCTTTCTTT. It is translated as CASSGLTLNTEAFF.

The V gene is TRBV19, the J gene TRBJ2-7, with D perhaps TRBD1 (5 bases). Germline loops: CDR1 LNHDA, CDR2 SQIVND (reference sequence). The CDR3 loop spans 14 amino acids. V lost 4 bases, J lost 5 bases, and 15 bases lay in between. CDR3 region: CASSRQGIRDEQYF. The CDR3 nucleotides read TGTGCCAGTAGTAGGCAGGGTATAAGGGACGAGCAGTACTTC.

The V and J genes are TRBV6-1 and TRBJ2-5; 10 bases are shared with TRBD2. J was trimmed by 3 bases and V by 6 bases; bases with no gene match: 7. This CDR3 is 15 amino acids long. In germline, CDR1 is MNHNS, CDR2 SASEGT. CDR3 nucleotide sequence: TGTGCCAGCAGCAGAGCGGGGGGGCAGGAAGAGACCCAGTACTTC. This codes for CASSRAGGQEETQYF.

This clone was counted only a few times. V is TRBV5-1 and J is TRBJ2-2; tentatively, D is TRBD2 (5 bases). The CDR3 covers 15 residues. V lost 0 bases, J lost 6 bases, and 12 bases lay in between. Germline CDR1 is SGHRS and CDR2 is YFSETQ. Here the CDR3 reads CASSLDVTKAGELFF. The DNA for the CDR3 is TGCGCCAGCAGCTTGGATGTGACTAAGGCCGGGGAGCTGTTTTTT.

The rearrangement joins TRBV7-2 to TRBJ2-1, with 12 nucleotides matching TRBD2. The ends lost 5 bases at V and 10 bases at J; junction bases unmatched: 9. CDR3 length: 15 amino acids. Germline loops: CDR1 SGHTA, CDR2 FQGNSA. CDR3 in amino acids: CASSLMTSGGGEQFF. Written as DNA, the CDR3 is TGTGCCAGCAGCCTTATGACTAGCGGGGGTGGGGAGCAGTTCTTC.

V gene TRBV6-6 combines with J gene TRBJ1-3, with TRBD1 identical over 8 bases. Germline trimming cut 6 bases from V and 0 bases from J; bases unmatched to any gene: 4. Germline V gives CDR1 MNHNY, CDR2 SVGAGI (reference sequence). The CDR3 has 15 residues. CDR3 in DNA: TGTGCCAGCAGCCCCGGGACAGGCTCTGGAAACACCATATATTTT. It translates to CASSPGTGSGNTIYF.

The chain is built from TRBV29-1 and TRBJ2-7, with 9 bases identical to TRBD2. Losses at the gene ends were 4 bases for V and 2 bases for J; bases not matched to a gene: 6. CDR3 length: 14 residues. The germline gives CDR1 SQVTM, CDR2 ANQGSEA. The chain's CDR3 is CSVGLAGLAYEQYF. CDR3 bases: TGCAGCGTTGGCCTAGCGGGGCTTGCCTACGAGCAGTACTTC.

The chain couples TRBV4-3 to TRBJ1-2, with TRBD1 identical over 10 bases. Germline CDR1 and CDR2: LGHNA and YSLEER. This CDR3 has 15 amino acids. The trim removed 0 bases at V and 8 bases at J, leaving 6 bases unmatched. CDR3 sequence: CASSQDPGTGDGYTF. CDR3 nucleotide sequence: TGCGCCAGCAGCCAAGACCCCGGGACAGGGGACGGCTACACCTTC.

This chain links TRBV6-1 with TRBJ1-5; 9 bases fit TRBD1. The CDR3 spans 15 residues. After removal of 6 bases from V and 6 bases from J, the junction contained 9 bases not matched to a gene. Germline loops: CDR1 MNHNS, CDR2 SASEGT. The DNA for the CDR3 is TGTGCCAGCAGGGACGGGACAGGGCTCACTCAGCCCCAGCATTTT. Translating it yields CASRDGTGLTQPQHF.

This clone has a single count. The chain couples TRBV5-1 to TRBJ2-2, with TRBD1 as a possible D gene (6 bases). The CDR3 consists of 14 residues. In germline, CDR1 is SGHRS, CDR2 YFSETQ. V lost 6 bases and J 8 bases, leaving 17 bases between the germline ends. In DNA, the CDR3 is TGCGCCAGCAAAGGGACATCGGAGAGTGGGGAGCTGTTTTTT. This sequence encodes CASKGTSESGELFF.

V usage is TRBV9 and J usage is TRBJ2-2; D gene uncertain. Per germline, CDR1 SGDLS and CDR2 YYNGEE. This CDR3 comprises 14 residues. V was cut by 0 bases and J by 1 base, with 4 bases left in between. This CDR3 is CASSVAGNTGELFF. The CDR3 nucleotides are TGTGCCAGCAGCGTAGCAGGGAACACCGGGGAGCTGTTTTTT.

V is TRBV6-4 and J is TRBJ2-3, with D maybe TRBD2 (7 bases). CDR1 and CDR2 from the germline V gene are MRHNA and SNTAGT. This CDR3 is built from 21 residues. V lost 0 bases and J lost 0, with 25 bases in between. The CDR3 DNA is TGTGCCAGCAGTGACTCTAAAGGGGGGGCCGTCCCTCTTAGTAGCACAGATACGCAGTATTTT. Translated: CASSDSKGGAVPLSSTDTQYF.

This chain connects TRBV5-1 to TRBJ2-7, with 9 bases aligning to TRBD1. Germline V CDR1 and CDR2: SGHRS, YFSETQ. After removal of 4 bases from V and 3 bases from J, the junction contained 2 bases not matched to a gene. The CDR3 runs 13 residues. The chain's CDR3 is CASSGTGNYEQYF. As DNA, the CDR3 is TGCGCCAGCAGCGGGACAGGGAACTACGAGCAGTACTTC.